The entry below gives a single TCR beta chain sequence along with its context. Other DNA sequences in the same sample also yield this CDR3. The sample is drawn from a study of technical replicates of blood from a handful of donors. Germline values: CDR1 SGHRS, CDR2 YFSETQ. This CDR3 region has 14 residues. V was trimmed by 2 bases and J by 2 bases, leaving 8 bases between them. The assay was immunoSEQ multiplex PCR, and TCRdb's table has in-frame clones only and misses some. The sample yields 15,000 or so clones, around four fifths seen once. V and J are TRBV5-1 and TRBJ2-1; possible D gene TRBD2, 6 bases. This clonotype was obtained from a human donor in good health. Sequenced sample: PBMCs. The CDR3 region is CASSFSGAYNEQFF. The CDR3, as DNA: TGCGCCAGCAGCTTTAGCGGAGCCTACAATGAGCAGTTCTTC.